This T cell receptor beta chain was documented in a study of T-cell memory formation after mild COVID-19. TCRdb reprocessed the 5' RACE reads via MiXCR and lists one record per CDR3 protein. Here the sample spans about 270,000 distinct CDR3 sequences, over 15% being singletons. A few counts support this clonotype. V shed 5 bases and J 6 bases; nucleotides not matched to a gene: 11. CDR3 length: 15 residues. Germline assignment: CDR1 SEHNR and CDR2 FQNEAQ (reference sequence). The sequencing input was PBMCs or a T cell subset sorted from them (not recorded which). This receptor was identified in an adult woman who had mild COVID-19 (a few samples of this study predate the infection). Cell type and time point are not known. V usage is TRBV7-9 and J usage is TRBJ2-7; 9 nucleotides line up with TRBD1. The CDR3 nucleotides read TGTGCCAGCAGCCCGGGACAGGGTAATCTAGCCGAGCAGTACTTC. This sequence encodes CASSPGQGNLAEQYF. Variable domain in full (rest from reference TRBV7-9 and TRBJ2-7): DTGVSQNPRHKITKRGQNVTFRCDPISEHNRLYWYRQTLGQGPEFLTYFQNEAQLEKSRLLSDRFSAERPKGSFSTLEIQRTEQGDSAMYLCASSPGQGNLAEQYFGPGTRLTVT.